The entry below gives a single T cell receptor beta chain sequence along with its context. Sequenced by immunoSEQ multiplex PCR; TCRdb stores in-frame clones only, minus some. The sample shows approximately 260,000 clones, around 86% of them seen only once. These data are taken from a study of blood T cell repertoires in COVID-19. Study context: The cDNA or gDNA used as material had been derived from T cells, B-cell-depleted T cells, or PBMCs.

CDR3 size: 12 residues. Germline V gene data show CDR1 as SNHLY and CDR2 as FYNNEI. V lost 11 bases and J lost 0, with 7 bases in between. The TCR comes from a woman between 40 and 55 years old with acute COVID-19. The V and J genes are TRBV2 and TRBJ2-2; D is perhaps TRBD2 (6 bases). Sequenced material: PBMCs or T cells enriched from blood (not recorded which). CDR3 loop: CAGGSNTGELFF. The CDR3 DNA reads TGTGCCGGAGGGTCGAACACCGGGGAGCTGTTTTTT.